The subject of this entry is one TCR beta chain. The target antigen is unknown. Sequencing ends 3 residues short of the CDR3 end; the germline J gene provides the rest. The entry originates in a study of T cells in women clearing cervical HPV infection. Overall study findings and caveats: A classifier using richness and V gene abundances reached an AUC of roughly 0.8.

Produced via immunoSEQ multiplex PCR; TCRdb's table is partial and in-frame only. The listing contains more than 20,000 clones. There are 15 residues in the CDR3. The V gene end was trimmed by 0 bases and the J gene end by 1 base; junction bases not matched to a gene: 1. Germline assignment: CDR1 SGHRS and CDR2 YFSETQ. The chain employs TRBV5-1 and TRBJ2-1, with 7 bases aligning to TRBD1. This sequence was found in a woman aged 18 to 75 with a cervical HPV16 infection that either progressed to CIN3+ or cleared (not recorded which). The sequencing sample was made of blood buffy coat. The CDR3 bases that were read are TGCGCCAGCAGCTTGGCACAGGGGTCCTACAATGAG. Residues: CASSLAQGSYNE. In full, the CDR3 reads CASSLAQGSYNEQFF.